The next 13 T cell receptor beta chains were all read from a single sample in a study of T cells in Graves' hyperthyroidism and ophthalmopathy. Amplified regions were TCR beta CDR3 sequences from RNA transcripts. Initially, a first-round RT-PCR of the TCR CDR3 employed the HTBI primer set. TCRdb re-derived calls from the multiplex PCR reads in MiXCR, one entry per CDR3 protein. Here the sample spans approximately 600,000 distinct CDR3 sequences, 15% to 20% being singletons. Sequencing input: blood. These receptors came from a woman aged 25 to 39 with Graves' hyperthyroidism.

A few counts support this clonotype. The J gene is TRBJ1-2, the V gene TRBV24-1; D is unresolved. From germline, CDR1 is KGHDR and CDR2 SFDVKD. V was shortened by 4 bases and J by 3 bases, with 5 bases between the two germline ends. The CDR3 is made up of 12 amino acids. CDR3 bases: TGTGCCACCAGTGAGGACCACTATGGCTACACCTTC. Translating it yields CATSEDHYGYTF.

The chain links TRBV11-3 to TRBJ2-7; D might be TRBD1 or TRBD2, each matching 5 bases. Germline lookup yields CDR1 SGHNT and CDR2 YENEEA. Trimming removed 5 bases at V and 2 bases at J, with 16 bases between. The CDR3 is 15 amino acids. The DNA for the CDR3 is TGTGCCAGCAGCGCCGTCTCCGGGACGGCCTACGAGCAGTACTTC. This gives the protein CASSAVSGTAYEQYF.

The chain recombines TRBV6-1 with TRBJ1-6; D call uncertain. CDR1 and CDR2 (germline): MNHNS, SASEGT. The V gene lost 6 bases and the J gene lost 7 bases, with 10 bases spanning the gap. The CDR3 length is 13 residues. In DNA form, the CDR3 reads TGTGCCAGCAGCTCTACCTCGAATTCACCCCTCCACTTT. Its protein product is CASSSTSNSPLHF.

This clonotype was counted many times. The chain recombines TRBV20-1 with TRBJ2-1; D remains unclear. The CDR3 length is 14 residues. Germline V gives CDR1 DFQATT, CDR2 SNEGSKA (reference sequence). With 4 bases removed from V and 2 bases from J, the gap between germline ends came to 12 bases. The CDR3 DNA reads TGCAGTGCTAACTCGGCCGAAACCTACAATGAGCAGTTCTTC. The encoded protein is CSANSAETYNEQFF.

The rearrangement links TRBV9 to TRBJ2-3, with 9 bases matching TRBD2. V dropped 0 bases and J dropped 7; count of bases not matched to a gene: 6. This CDR3 is 15 amino acids long. Per germline, CDR1 SGDLS and CDR2 YYNGEE. The CDR3: CASSVGVAGDYTQYF. As DNA, the CDR3 is TGTGCCAGCAGCGTAGGAGTAGCGGGAGATTATACGCAGTATTTT.

The rearrangement links TRBV6-1 to TRBJ2-7; 10 bases map to TRBD1. V was pared by 5 bases and J by 5 bases, with 15 bases of the junction left unmatched. Germline V CDR1 and CDR2: MNHNS, SASEGT. CDR3 size: 17 residues. Here the CDR3 reads CASSPTDPGQGIHEQYF. The CDR3 region has the DNA TGTGCCAGCAGTCCTACTGACCCGGGACAGGGGATCCACGAGCAGTACTTC.

Ten or more counts support this clonotype. V is TRBV7-9 and J is TRBJ2-3; 8 nucleotides align to TRBD2. CDR1 is SEHNR, CDR2 FQNEAQ, per germline (reference sequence). V dropped 5 bases and J dropped 0; count of bases not matched to a gene: 7. CDR3 length: 16 amino acids. CDR3 residues: CASSPVGTRSTDTQYF. CDR3 sequence (DNA): TGTGCCAGCAGCCCCGTCGGGACTAGGAGCACAGATACGCAGTATTTT.

This clonotype occurred many times. This chain joins TRBV30 and TRBJ2-7, with a possible D match to TRBD2 (7 bases). Looked up from germline, CDR1 is GTSNPN and CDR2 is SVGIG (reference sequence). V lost 3 bases and J 2 bases, leaving 11 bases between the germline ends. The CDR3 loop spans 13 amino acids. The chain's CDR3 is CAWSAGATYEQYF. CDR3 sequence (DNA): TGTGCCTGGAGCGCGGGGGCAACCTACGAGCAGTACTTC.

This clonotype was seen many times. The chain carries TRBV3-1 and TRBJ2-2, with no clear D. Germline values: CDR1 LGHDT, CDR2 YNNKEL (reference sequence). CDR3 length: 16 residues. V was shortened by 1 base and J by 4 bases, with 13 bases between the two germline ends. The CDR3: CASSQGYGPVTGELFF. For the CDR3, the DNA is TGTGCCAGCAGCCAAGGCTATGGCCCGGTCACCGGGGAGCTGTTTTTT.

J is TRBJ1-2 and V is TRBV6-1, with D maybe TRBD1 (5 bases). Trimming stripped 5 bases from V and 2 bases from J, with 15 bases between. There are 15 residues in the CDR3. Per the germline V gene, CDR1 is MNHNS and CDR2 is SASEGT. CDR3 residues: CASSYYPGSNYGYTF. The DNA for the CDR3 is TGTGCCAGCAGTTATTACCCAGGGTCGAACTATGGCTACACCTTC.

This clonotype was found many times. V is TRBV5-1 and J is TRBJ2-3; D uncertain. Trimming cost V 1 base and J 2 bases, with 8 bases left between them. Germline V CDR1 and CDR2: SGHRS, YFSETQ. The CDR3 runs to 14 residues. CDR3 coding DNA: TGCGCCAGCAGCTTGTTGCAATTCACAGATACGCAGTATTTT. Its protein is CASSLLQFTDTQYF.

The CDR3 DNA reads as TGTGCCAGTAGTATAGGCGGGATAGGGTCCTACAATGAGCAGTTCTTC. Translated: CASSIGGIGSYNEQFF. The rearrangement links TRBV19 to TRBJ2-1; TRBD2 is a possible D gene (6 bases). The CDR3 consists of 16 residues. Germline-derived CDR1 and CDR2 are LNHDA and SQIVND (reference sequence). V lost 1 base, J lost 1 base, and 11 bases lay in between. The entire variable domain, with the rest obtained from reference TRBV19 and TRBJ2-1, is as follows: DGGITQSPKYLFRKEGQNVTLSCEQNLNHDAMYWYRQDPGQGLRLIYYSQIVNDFQKGDIAEGYSVSREKKESFPLTVTSAQKNPTAFYLCASSIGGIGSYNEQFFGPGTRLTVL.

This clonotype came up a few times. The V gene is TRBV20-1, the J gene TRBJ2-7; 10 bases agree with TRBD2. Germline trimming cut 1 base from V and 1 base from J; bases unmatched to any gene: 7. The CDR3 spans 16 residues. Germline values: CDR1 DFQATT, CDR2 SNEGSKA (reference sequence). The CDR3 reads CSARGVSAGGSYEQYF. For the CDR3, the DNA is TGCAGTGCTAGAGGGGTTTCAGCGGGGGGGTCCTACGAGCAGTACTTC.